The 2 T cell receptor beta chains listed next were all sequenced from one sample in a study of cytomegalovirus exposure and HLA in healthy donors. 13 Jbeta primers and 60 Vbeta primers were used for the PCR. Sequenced by immunoSEQ multiplex PCR; TCRdb stores in-frame clones only, minus some. The sample lists under 300,000 clones, about 66% occurring once. Sequenced: PBMCs. The receptors derive from a female donor in good health and CMV-seronegative.

The V gene is TRBV18, the J gene TRBJ1-3; 9 nucleotides line up with TRBD1. Germline trimming cut 6 bases from V and 0 bases from J; bases unmatched to any gene: 12. In germline, CDR1 is KGHSH, CDR2 LQKENI. This CDR3 has 18 amino acids. CDR3 coding DNA: TGTGCCAGCTCGCCGGGACAGGGTGCATGGAGCTCTGGAAACACCATATATTTT. Translation: CASSPGQGAWSSGNTIYF.

The chain joins TRBV7-6 to TRBJ2-3; 8 nucleotides match TRBD1. V was clipped by 3 bases and J by 5 bases; unmatched bases: 4. Germline CDR1 and CDR2: SGHVS and FNYEAQ. This CDR3 is 14 amino acids long. The CDR3 protein is CASSFQGALDTQYF. The CDR3 bases are TGTGCCAGCAGCTTTCAGGGGGCATTAGATACGCAGTATTTT.